One TCR beta chain is described in this entry. Its cognate antigen is unknown. The data were taken from a study of CD8 T cells in ankylosing spondylitis. Study-wide results and caveats: Disease-associated clones were CD8+ and fairly uncommon in peripheral blood. Some of the motif variants had earlier been found in reactive arthritis patients' fluid and blood. Clones linked to disease were reported to show significant enrichment in matched ankylosing spondylitis synovial fluid. A TCR beta motif of 8 or 9 highly homologous variants appeared characteristic of ankylosing spondylitis blood.

Generation of TCR beta libraries employed quantitative 5'-RACE incorporating molecular barcodes. TCRdb used MiXCR to reprocess the 5' RACE reads, holding one entry per CDR3 protein. The table records more than 600,000 distinct CDR3 sequences, around 20% of them present only once. The TCR was taken from a male donor with ankylosing spondylitis. The sequenced material came from blood, either unsorted or a sorted T cell fraction (not recorded which).

CDR3 in amino acids: CASSGPSSYEQYF. DNA of the CDR3: TGTGCCAGCAGTGGACCCAGCTCCTACGAGCAGTACTTC. The chain links TRBV27 to TRBJ2-7; D remains unclear. The germline gives CDR1 MNHEY, CDR2 SMNVEV (reference sequence). V was pared by 5 bases and J by 0 bases, with 8 bases between. There are 13 residues in the CDR3.